Listed here is a single TCR beta chain. This specimen belongs to a study of regulatory T cells in long-lasting Graves disease. Arm-PCR of CDR3 regions and iRepertoire HTBI primers were used to build TCR beta libraries. TCRdb analysed the multiplex PCR reads with MiXCR anew, one entry per CDR3 protein. This sample has 620,000 or so distinct CDR3 sequences, with approximately 15% found just once. Germline values: CDR1 DFQATT, CDR2 SNEGSKA (reference sequence). The CDR3 totals 13 residues. The V end was cut by 5 bases, the J end by 3 bases, with 13 bases between. Time point specified: newly diagnosed GD, antithyroid drugs for less than 3 months. Extracted RNA from PBMCs served as the source of the TCR library. Another study also made use of these data, one on T cells in Graves' hyperthyroidism and ophthalmopathy.

Sequences were derived from peripheral blood mononuclear cells (PBMCs), sampled at new diagnosis, from a patient treated with antithyroid drugs. The receptor comes from a woman in her 30s with Graves disease. The V call is TRBV20-1, the J call TRBJ1-2; possible D gene TRBD1, 6 bases. The DNA for the CDR3 is TGCAGTGCTTCCAAACAGGGATACTATGGCTACACCTTC. Its translation is CSASKQGYYGYTF.